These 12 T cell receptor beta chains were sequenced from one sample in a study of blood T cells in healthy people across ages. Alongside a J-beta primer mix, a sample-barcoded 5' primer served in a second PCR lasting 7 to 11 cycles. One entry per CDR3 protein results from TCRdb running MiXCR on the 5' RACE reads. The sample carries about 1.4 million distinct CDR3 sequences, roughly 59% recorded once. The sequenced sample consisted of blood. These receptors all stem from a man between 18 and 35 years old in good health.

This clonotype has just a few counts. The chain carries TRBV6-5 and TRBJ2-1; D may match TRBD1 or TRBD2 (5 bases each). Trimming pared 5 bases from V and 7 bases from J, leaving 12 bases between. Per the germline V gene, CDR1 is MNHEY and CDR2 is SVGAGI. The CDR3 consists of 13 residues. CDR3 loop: CASSRGVVNEQFF. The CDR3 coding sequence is TGTGCCAGCAGTCGAGGGGTGGTGAATGAGCAGTTCTTC.

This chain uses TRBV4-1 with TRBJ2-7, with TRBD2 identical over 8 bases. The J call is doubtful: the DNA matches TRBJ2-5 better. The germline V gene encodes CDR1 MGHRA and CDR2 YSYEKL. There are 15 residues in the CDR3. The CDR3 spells CASSPLERGQETQYF. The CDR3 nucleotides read TGCGCCAGCAGCCCGTTGGAGCGGGGGCAAGAGACCCAGTACTTC.

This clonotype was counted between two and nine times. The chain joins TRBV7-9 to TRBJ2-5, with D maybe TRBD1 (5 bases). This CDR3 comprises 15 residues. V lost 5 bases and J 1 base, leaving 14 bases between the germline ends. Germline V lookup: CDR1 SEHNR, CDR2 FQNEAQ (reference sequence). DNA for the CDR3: TGTGCCAGCAGCCAAAGGGGTTACCCCCAAGAGACCCAGTACTTC. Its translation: CASSQRGYPQETQYF.

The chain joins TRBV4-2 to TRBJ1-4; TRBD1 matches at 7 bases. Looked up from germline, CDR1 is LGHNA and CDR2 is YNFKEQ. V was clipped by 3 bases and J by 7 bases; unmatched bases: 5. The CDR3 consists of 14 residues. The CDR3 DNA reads TGTGCCAGCAGCCATACCGACAGGGCTGAAAAACTGTTTTTT. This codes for CASSHTDRAEKLFF.

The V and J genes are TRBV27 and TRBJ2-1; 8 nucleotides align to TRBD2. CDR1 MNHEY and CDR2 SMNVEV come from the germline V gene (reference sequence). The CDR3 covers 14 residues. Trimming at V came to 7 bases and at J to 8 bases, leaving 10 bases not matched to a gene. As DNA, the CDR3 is TGTGCCAGCACCCACCTTAGCGGGAACGATGAGCAGTTCTTC. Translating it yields CASTHLSGNDEQFF.

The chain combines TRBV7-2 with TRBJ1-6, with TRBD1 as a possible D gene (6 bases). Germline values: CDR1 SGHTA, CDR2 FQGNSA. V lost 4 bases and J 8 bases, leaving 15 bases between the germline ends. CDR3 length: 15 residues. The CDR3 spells CASSSPQGIDSPLHF. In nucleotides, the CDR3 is TGTGCCAGCAGCTCTCCACAGGGAATCGATTCACCCCTCCACTTT.

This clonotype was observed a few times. In DNA form, the CDR3 reads TGTGCCAGCAGCGAAGGACAGTGGGGTACCTACGAGCAGTACTTC. Amino acids: CASSEGQWGTYEQYF. The J gene is TRBJ2-7, the V gene TRBV7-6, with D possibly being TRBD1 (6 bases). The germline gives CDR1 SGHVS, CDR2 FNYEAQ. This CDR3 comprises 15 residues. The ends were cut back, 5 bases at V and 2 bases at J, with 16 bases in the middle.

The CDR3: CSAWPLGAPYNEQFF. In DNA, the CDR3 is TGCAGTGCTTGGCCGTTAGGGGCCCCGTACAATGAGCAGTTCTTC. The chain links TRBV20-1 to TRBJ2-1; possible D gene TRBD1, 5 bases. The CDR3 contains 15 residues. The germline V gene has CDR1 DFQATT and CDR2 SNEGSKA (reference sequence). Trimming pared 5 bases from V and 4 bases from J, leaving 18 bases between.

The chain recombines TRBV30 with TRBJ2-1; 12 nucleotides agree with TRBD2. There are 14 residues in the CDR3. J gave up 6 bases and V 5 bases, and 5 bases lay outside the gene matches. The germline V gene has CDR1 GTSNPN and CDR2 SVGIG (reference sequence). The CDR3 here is CAWATSGRLNEQFF. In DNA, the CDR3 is TGTGCCTGGGCTACTAGCGGGAGGCTCAATGAGCAGTTCTTC.

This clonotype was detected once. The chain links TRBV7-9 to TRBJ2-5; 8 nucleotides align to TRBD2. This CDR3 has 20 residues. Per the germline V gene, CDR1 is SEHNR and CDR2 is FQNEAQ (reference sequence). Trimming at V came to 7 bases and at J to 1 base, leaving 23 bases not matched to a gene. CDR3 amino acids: CASTQPPKELAVEVQETQYF. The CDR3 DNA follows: TGTGCCAGCACTCAGCCCCCAAAGGAACTAGCGGTGGAGGTCCAAGAGACCCAGTACTTC.

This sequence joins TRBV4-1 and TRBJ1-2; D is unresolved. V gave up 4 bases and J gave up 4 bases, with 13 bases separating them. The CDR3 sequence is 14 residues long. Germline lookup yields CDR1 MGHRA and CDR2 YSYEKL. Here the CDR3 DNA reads TGCGCCAGCAGCCCCCCTCAGGTGGGCTATGGCTACACCTTC. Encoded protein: CASSPPQVGYGYTF.

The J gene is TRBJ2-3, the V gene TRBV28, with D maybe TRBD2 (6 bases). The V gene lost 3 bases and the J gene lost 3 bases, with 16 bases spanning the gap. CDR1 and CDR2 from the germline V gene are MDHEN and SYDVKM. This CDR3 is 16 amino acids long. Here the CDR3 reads CASSLGGPWLTDTQYF. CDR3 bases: TGTGCCAGCAGTTTGGGAGGACCCTGGCTGACAGATACGCAGTATTTT.